This TCR beta chain appears in the sequencing data of a study of T-cell reconstitution after alpha-beta-depleted transplantation in children. V shed 2 bases and J shed 4 bases, with 11 bases lying between them. This CDR3 is 14 amino acids long. Germline V gene lookup returns CDR1 MNHEY and CDR2 SVGEGT. Unique molecular identifiers were incorporated when the TCRbeta library was constructed. One entry per CDR3 protein, called by TCRdb with MiXCR from the PCR reads. The sample yields around 380,000 distinct CDR3 sequences, roughly a tenth seen once. Many counts were recorded for this clonotype. The sequences come from PBMCs from the stem cell graft donor, collected from the stem cell graft. This TCR derives from a human donor who donated a stem cell graft to a child with acute myeloid leukemia. The V call is TRBV6-2 or TRBV6-3, the J call TRBJ1-1, with a possible D match to TRBD1 (6 bases). The CDR3 DNA is TGTGCCAGCAGTTACGACAGGTTGAGCACTGAAGCTTTCTTT. Its protein is CASSYDRLSTEAFF.